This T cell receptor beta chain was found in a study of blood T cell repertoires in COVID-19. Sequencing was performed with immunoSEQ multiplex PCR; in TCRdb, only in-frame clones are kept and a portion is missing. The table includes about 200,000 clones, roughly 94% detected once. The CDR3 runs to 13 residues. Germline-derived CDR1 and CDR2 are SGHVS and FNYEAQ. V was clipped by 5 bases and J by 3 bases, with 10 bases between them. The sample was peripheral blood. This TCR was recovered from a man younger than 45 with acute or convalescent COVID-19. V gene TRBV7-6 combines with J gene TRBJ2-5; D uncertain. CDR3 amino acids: CASSDSSKETQYF. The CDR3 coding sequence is TGTGCCAGCAGCGATTCGTCTAAAGAGACCCAGTACTTC.